The 23 T cell receptor beta chains below come from one sample, sequenced in a study of blood T cell repertoires in COVID-19. The repertoire was sequenced with immunoSEQ multiplex PCR; TCRdb's copy has only in-frame clones and lacks some. The repertoire holds 95,000 to 110,000 clones, with around 82% as singletons. The sample comprised peripheral blood. Receptors originate from a man in his fifties or sixties with acute or convalescent COVID-19.

The chain joins TRBV5-8 to TRBJ1-4; 9 positions match TRBD1. The CDR3 is made up of 15 amino acids. The V gene end was trimmed by 7 bases and the J gene end by 11 bases; junction bases not matched to a gene: 15. CDR1 is SGHTS and CDR2 is YDEGEE in the germline V gene. CDR3: CASFQSGTGYSKLFF. CDR3 nucleotide sequence: TGTGCCAGCTTTCAATCCGGGACAGGGTATTCCAAACTGTTTTTT.

The V and J genes are TRBV12-3 or TRBV12-4 and TRBJ1-1; weak D call: TRBD1 (5 bases). CDR3 length: 13 residues. V gave up 3 bases and J gave up 6 bases, with 11 bases separating them. The CDR3 DNA reads TGTGCCAGCAGTTTGGACCTCAGGGCTGAAGCTTTCTTT. This codes for CASSLDLRAEAFF.

The genes are TRBV14 and TRBJ2-7; possibly TRBD2 for D (5 bases). Trimming took off 1 base at V and 2 bases at J, with 6 bases between the two ends. The CDR3 consists of 13 residues. CDR1 and CDR2 (germline): SGHDN, FVKESK. The CDR3 sequence is CASSQVGAYEQYF. CDR3 nucleotide sequence: TGTGCCAGCAGCCAAGTCGGGGCCTACGAGCAGTACTTC.

This clone was seen only once. The chain links TRBV4-1 to TRBJ2-5, with a weak D call TRBD1 (5 bases). This CDR3 comprises 15 residues. V lost 5 bases and J 5 bases, leaving 18 bases between the germline ends. Germline CDR1 reads MGHRA; CDR2 reads YSYEKL. CDR3 residues: CASSKSEWQGETQYF. As DNA, the CDR3 is TGCGCCAGCAGCAAAAGCGAATGGCAGGGCGAGACCCAGTACTTC.

The chain has TRBV10-3 and TRBJ2-1; 8 bases are shared with TRBD2. CDR1 ENHRY and CDR2 SYGVKD come from the germline V gene. The CDR3 is 18 residues long. V was clipped by 7 bases and J by 0 bases; unmatched bases: 14. The CDR3 loop reads CAITDLRGGQSSYNEQFF. The CDR3 nucleotides are TGTGCCATCACCGACCTCCGCGGGGGGCAGAGCTCCTACAATGAGCAGTTCTTC.

The chain couples TRBV11-3 to TRBJ1-1; 7 bases align to TRBD1. The CDR3 has 16 residues. J was trimmed by 1 base and V by 2 bases; bases with no gene match: 7. The germline gives CDR1 SGHNT, CDR2 YENEEA. The CDR3, as DNA: TGTGCCAGCAGCTTACGGCCGGGACAGACGAACACTGAAGCTTTCTTT. Its protein is CASSLRPGQTNTEAFF.

The V call is TRBV28, the J call TRBJ2-7; TRBD1 matches 7 bases. Germline assignment: CDR1 MDHEN and CDR2 SYDVKM. V gave up 5 bases and J gave up 0 bases; unmatched junction bases: 4. The CDR3 runs to 14 residues. The CDR3 nucleotides are TGTGCCAGCAGTCGAGGACAGGCCTCCTACGAGCAGTACTTC. Translation: CASSRGQASYEQYF. The variable domain in full, completed from reference TRBV28 and TRBJ2-7, reads DVKVTQSSRYLVKRTGEKVFLECVQDMDHENMFWYRQDPGLGLRLIYFSYDVKMKEKGDIPEGYSVSREKKERFSLILESASTNQTSMYLCASSRGQASYEQYFGPGTRLTVT.

In DNA, the CDR3 is TGTGCCAGCAGCTCCAGACAGGGGGCCTACGAGCAGTACTTC. This sequence encodes CASSSRQGAYEQYF. This chain connects TRBV7-9 to TRBJ2-7, with 9 positions matching TRBD1. The ends lost 4 bases at V and 2 bases at J; junction bases unmatched: 3. Germline CDR1 is SEHNR and CDR2 is FQNEAQ (reference sequence). The CDR3 is 14 amino acids.

The chain has TRBV28 and TRBJ2-1; no clear D gene. The length of the CDR3 is 13 residues. Looked up from germline, CDR1 is MDHEN and CDR2 is SYDVKM. The V gene lost 6 bases and the J gene lost 5 bases, with 11 bases spanning the gap. CDR3 sequence: CASRLMADNEQFF. As DNA, the CDR3 is TGTGCCAGCAGGCTCATGGCGGACAATGAGCAGTTCTTC.

This clone was observed a single time. The rearrangement joins TRBV7-6 to TRBJ1-1, with no clear D. V gave up 1 base and J gave up 3 bases, with 12 bases separating them. Germline V gives CDR1 SGHVS, CDR2 FNYEAQ. This CDR3 has 15 residues. The CDR3 sequence: CASSLEGGRDTEAFF. The DNA of the CDR3 is TGTGCCAGCAGCTTAGAGGGAGGGAGGGACACTGAAGCTTTCTTT.

The V and J genes are TRBV6-4 and TRBJ2-1; TRBD1 matches 7 bases. This CDR3 contains 14 residues. Germline V gene lookup returns CDR1 MRHNA and CDR2 SNTAGT. V shed 4 bases and J 4 bases; nucleotides not matched to a gene: 4. The CDR3 nucleotides read TGTGCCAGCAGTGCGGGACAGCTATACAATGAGCAGTTCTTC. This encodes CASSAGQLYNEQFF.

The rearrangement uses TRBV7-8 and TRBJ2-1; TRBD2 is a possible D gene (6 bases). V shed 1 base and J shed 5 bases, with 12 bases lying between them. The length of the CDR3 is 15 residues. Germline V lookup: CDR1 SGHVS, CDR2 FQNEAQ. The CDR3 coding sequence is TGTGCCAGCAGCTTAGGCTCGGGACTCAACAATGAGCAGTTCTTC. Translated: CASSLGSGLNNEQFF.

The chain joins TRBV27 to TRBJ1-2; 8 bases agree with TRBD1. V lost 0 bases, J lost 4 bases, and 7 bases stayed unmatched. The length of the CDR3 is 16 residues. CDR1 and CDR2 from the germline V gene are MNHEY and SMNVEV (reference sequence). DNA of the CDR3: TGTGCCAGCAGTTTATCTTGGACAGGGCATCCCTATGGCTACACCTTC. Protein: CASSLSWTGHPYGYTF.

This clone has just a few counts. The CDR3 is CASSTRTSGRTDTQYF. The DNA for the CDR3 is TGTGCCAGTAGTACTCGGACTAGCGGGAGAACAGATACGCAGTATTTT. The chain joins TRBV19 to TRBJ2-3; 13 bases are a match to TRBD2. V was pared by 4 bases and J by 3 bases, with 4 bases of the junction left unmatched. The CDR3 has 16 amino acids. Germline assignment: CDR1 LNHDA and CDR2 SQIVND (reference sequence).

The rearrangement links TRBV2 to TRBJ2-3; D may be TRBD2 (6 bases). This CDR3 spans 16 amino acids. Germline lookup yields CDR1 SNHLY and CDR2 FYNNEI. The V and J ends lost 6 bases and 6 bases respectively, with 22 bases between them. CDR3 sequence reads: CASRRGALAHPDTQYF. CDR3 in DNA: TGTGCCAGCAGAAGAGGGGCACTAGCCCACCCCGATACGCAGTATTTT.

This chain uses TRBV18 with TRBJ2-5, with D possibly matching TRBD2 (6 bases). The CDR3 is made up of 13 amino acids. Per germline, CDR1 KGHSH and CDR2 LQKENI. V dropped 10 bases and J dropped 1 base, with 13 bases sitting between them. CDR3 sequence: CATSWEVQETQYF. The CDR3 bases are TGTGCCACCTCGTGGGAGGTCCAAGAGACCCAGTACTTC.

The J gene is TRBJ1-5, the V gene TRBV2, with a tentative D call TRBD1 (6 bases). V was pared by 6 bases and J by 2 bases, with 26 bases between. This CDR3 is built from 19 residues. Germline V gives CDR1 SNHLY, CDR2 FYNNEI. In DNA form, the CDR3 reads TGTGCCAGCAGCGGTGATGTCGGGTCCTTAAGACAGGGCAATCAGCCCCAGCATTTT. Residues: CASSGDVGSLRQGNQPQHF.

This clone was observed a handful of times. CDR3 sequence reads: CASNRGHEQFF. The CDR3 bases are TGTGCCAGCAACAGGGGCCATGAGCAGTTCTTC. V usage is TRBV12-3 or TRBV12-4 and J usage is TRBJ2-1; 7 positions match TRBD1. J lost 8 bases, V lost 7 bases, and 2 bases had no gene match. The CDR3 consists of 11 residues.

V and J are TRBV4-2 and TRBJ2-4; 7 bases fit TRBD1. This CDR3 has 14 amino acids. Germline CDR1 is LGHNA and CDR2 is YNFKEQ. V shed 1 base, J shed 7 bases, and the junction held 4 bases outside the gene matches. The CDR3 DNA follows: TGTGCCAGCAGCCAAGGACAGGGTTTCAACATTCAGTACTTC. Protein sequence: CASSQGQGFNIQYF.

The chain uses TRBV7-9 and TRBJ1-4; the match to TRBD1 covers 9 bases. Germline values: CDR1 SEHNR, CDR2 FQNEAQ (reference sequence). V lost 4 bases and J lost 7; bases outside the gene matches: 10. The length of the CDR3 is 16 residues. CDR3 bases: TGTGCCAGCAGCTCACTAGACAGGGGGTTAGGTGAAAAACTGTTTTTT. Encoded protein: CASSSLDRGLGEKLFF.

J is TRBJ1-2 and V is TRBV4-3, with D maybe TRBD1 (6 bases). The CDR3 has 14 amino acids. Trimming cost V 3 bases and J 6 bases, with 14 bases left between them. The germline gives CDR1 LGHNA, CDR2 YSLEER. The CDR3 nucleotides read TGCGCCAGCAGCCACTCACAGGGATTGAATGGCTACACCTTC. This encodes CASSHSQGLNGYTF.

The rearrangement uses TRBV7-9 and TRBJ2-3, with D perhaps TRBD1 (6 bases). Between the trimmed V and J ends, which lost 5 bases and 3 bases, there was a span of 9 bases. Germline V lookup: CDR1 SEHNR, CDR2 FQNEAQ (reference sequence). This CDR3 is 13 amino acids long. CDR3 in amino acids: CASSPQGTDTQYF. In nucleotides, the CDR3 is TGTGCCAGCAGCCCCCAGGGGACAGATACGCAGTATTTT.

The genes are TRBV5-5 and TRBJ2-2; 8 nucleotides align to TRBD1. CDR1 is SGHKS, CDR2 YYEKEE, per germline (reference sequence). V gave up 2 bases and J gave up 6 bases; unmatched junction bases: 9. The CDR3 sequence is 16 residues long. CDR3 amino acids: CASSFSGGGFAGELFF. CDR3 DNA: TGTGCCAGCAGCTTCTCAGGGGGCGGTTTCGCCGGGGAGCTGTTTTTT.